This entry is about one T cell receptor beta chain. Antigen unknown. The assay was immunoSEQ multiplex PCR, and TCRdb's table has in-frame clones only and misses some. Counted here are 70,000 to 95,000 clones, about 86% occurring once; the ten biggest clones make up roughly 1.4%. This sample stems from a study of lymphopenia after photon versus proton radiotherapy. Study-wide results and caveats: Post-nadir diversity loss with photons came from oligoclonal expansion, particularly CD8+ Temra cells. Only patients who died were analyzed for survival; proton advantage is unproven. A bigger post-nadir fall in TCR diversity correlated inversely with survival time in deceased patients.

The sequences come from peripheral blood, collected from a patient treated with proton-based radiotherapy. This sequence was found in a man aged 60 to 69 with pancreatic cancer.

This CDR3 reads CASSVGVREQYF. The CDR3, as DNA: TGTGCCAGCAGTGTCGGGGTGCGGGAGCAGTACTTC. The gene calls are TRBV2 and TRBJ2-7; maybe TRBD2 (5 bases). CDR1 SNHLY and CDR2 FYNNEI come from the germline V gene. V was pared by 4 bases and J by 7 bases, with 11 bases between. The CDR3 runs to 12 residues.